This T cell receptor (beta chain) was recovered during a study of blood T cell repertoires in COVID-19 (dated by TCRdb to about 2020). Background on the whole study: The collaborator samples originated in the United States, Italy and Spain and spanned the acute and convalescent phases of COVID-19. The sample metadata nearly always contained a de-identified subject ID, COVID-19 status, age in years and sex. A freely available public database, intended as a resource for researchers studying the immune response to SARS-CoV-2, is where the repertoires were released. The material from the prospective study consisted of cDNA or gDNA derived from T cells, B-cell-depleted T cells, or PBMCs. Subjects who had been exposed to COVID-19, were actively infected with it, or had recovered from it provided the deeply sampled blood TCRbeta repertoires that made up the dataset. Where HLA class I and class II types were available, the types were taken from metadata supplied by the sample provider, not from assay-based typing. The samples were drawn from two sources: the first 160 participants of the ongoing ImmuneRACE study, and approximately 1,300 subjects contributed by 6 global collaborators. Study-level results and caveats: Clinical and demographic metadata were provided uncurated, with the amount varying by source and participant.

CDR1 and CDR2, per the germline V gene, are SQVTM and ANQGSEA. V and J lose 7 bases and 5 bases, and a span of 12 bases separates them. Reading from cysteine to phenylalanine, the CDR3 counts 12 amino acids. Solely the CDR3 DNA is kept, with 36 bases framed from the first base. At one collaborating source in Seattle, patients were enrolled during active infection and were followed longitudinally through the course of disease. The collaborating institutions used their own protocols to collect whole blood in K2EDTA tubes. For TCRbeta analysis, collaborator samples were shipped as frozen whole blood, as isolated PBMCs, or as DNA extracted from either sample type. Comment on this clone: The clone's antigen remains unknown. No base-level quality is on record; no much larger clone is a single base apart.

TCRbeta CDR3 regions were amplified from genomic DNA using the immunoSEQ Assay, a bias-controlled multiplex PCR. Concerning the study's data processing: Nucleated cell counts per sample were estimated from amplification of reference gene primers within the assay. Sequence reads were collapsed and filtered to measure the absolute abundance of every unique TCRbeta CDR3 rearrangement. For each sample, productive Simpson clonality was calculated by taking the square root of Simpson's diversity index across productive rearrangements. As stored in TCRdb, this immuneACCESS dataset retains in-frame rearrangements with V and J assigned. A fraction of the clones does not appear; measured against another copy, unresolved V genes explain less than half of the discrepancy, and the remainder lacks a known reason. V, J and clone size were drawn from that table, and D and trimming were deduced from the DNA. Present in this sample are around 200,000 clones, about 83% of which were seen just once. The top ten hold 15% to 20% of the sample.

The rearranged chain carries TRBV29-1 and TRBJ2-1; a tentative D call is TRBD2 (6 bases match). The material sequenced was peripheral blood. This receptor was obtained from an older person with COVID-19, enrolled during active disease. CDR3 sequence: CSAGLTDNEQFF. The sequenced DNA: TGCAGCGCCGGACTAACGGACAATGAGCAGTTCTTC.